The T cell receptor (beta chain) under discussion was sequenced for a study of T-cell reconstitution after alpha-beta-depleted transplantation in children. Points from the study as a whole: Reportedly, only several hundred clones from non-depleted graft cells drove alpha-beta T-cell counts at about two months. At one year after transplant, newly produced T cells mostly accounted for T-cell counts and diversity. Diversity of TCRbeta at day 60 was high in some patients, arising from surviving recipient T cells and thymic progenitors.

There are many counts of this clonotype. Antigen: not known. Germline lookup yields CDR1 SGHAT and CDR2 FQNNGV. The CDR3 consists of 14 residues. Trimming stripped 3 bases from V and 3 bases from J, with 12 bases between. For TCRbeta, the library was prepared with unique molecular identifiers. In TCRdb, the PCR reads were re-called with MiXCR into one record per CDR3 protein. The table includes 300,000 to 400,000 distinct CDR3 sequences, 15% to 20% detected once. Here the sequenced sample was PBMCs, mostly from graft donor cells, taken 360 days after TCRalphabeta/CD19-depleted stem cell transplant. The genes are TRBV11-2 and TRBJ2-7; possible D gene TRBD2, 6 bases. This TCR was recovered from a male patient aged 2 to 9 who had a stem cell transplant for acute lymphoblastic leukemia, so the T cells may come from the graft donor. CDR3 amino acids: CASSLGLALYEQYF. The CDR3 region has the DNA TGTGCCAGCAGCTTGGGCCTAGCGCTCTACGAGCAGTACTTC.